This TCR beta chain was sequenced for a study of CD8+ T cells in alopecia areata. Overall study context: Those patients who were treated received oral tofacitinib, which was given at 5 to 10 mg twice daily for moderate-to-severe alopecia areata.

The trim removed 6 bases at V and 11 bases at J, leaving 10 bases unmatched. The germline CDR1 and CDR2 sequences are MNHEY and SMNVEV (reference sequence). This CDR3 region has 14 residues. This clone was detected a few times. Noted treatment: oral pan-JAK inhibitor, 5-10 mg twice daily. Reverse transcribed after extraction, RNA yielded cDNA as the sequencing template. Using immunoSEQ multiplex PCR, the repertoire was profiled, and TCRdb retains in-frame clones only, with some absent. The sample includes roughly 180,000 clones, around half of them seen just once. This sequence was found in a human donor with alopecia areata. This chain uses TRBV27 with TRBJ2-4, with 10 nucleotides matching TRBD2. The sequenced sample was CD8+ T cells sorted from blood, obtained at week 24, from a patient treated with tofacitinib. CDR3 sequence (DNA): TGTGCCAGCAGAATTACTAGCGGGGCCTCCTTTCAGTACTTC. This encodes CASRITSGASFQYF.